This paragraph reports one TCR beta chain. This entry comes from a study of shared clonotypes between healthy human individuals. This table comes from immunoSEQ multiplex PCR, and its TCRdb copy is limited to in-frame clones, with some not included. Among 550,000 to 850,000 clones listed, 55% to 75% were seen once. Germline CDR1 is SNHLY and CDR2 is FYNNEI. This CDR3 has 14 residues. With 6 bases removed from V and 5 bases from J, the gap between germline ends came to 14 bases. The genes are TRBV2 and TRBJ1-5, with a tentative D call TRBD1 (6 bases). The source material was memory CD4+ T cells sorted from blood. Subset in this sample: CD45RA-negative fraction. The sequence came from a woman in her 30s in good health. CDR3 nucleotides: TGTGCCAGCAGCGCAGGGTGGGGGCATCAGCCCCAGCATTTT. Its translation: CASSAGWGHQPQHF.